The rows below give T cell receptor beta chains drawn from one sample of a study of blood T cell repertoires in COVID-19. The assay was immunoSEQ multiplex PCR, and TCRdb's table has in-frame clones only and misses some. The sample records approximately 120,000 clones, around 78% being singletons. Source material: peripheral blood. Receptors were obtained from a human donor in a cohort sampled during active COVID-19. Each CDR3 is given with its conserved first and last residue. Fields, in order: V gene, J gene, D gene, clone size, CDR3 protein, CDR3 DNA. The D gene is left open where the match is weak. Some rows have no size entry. The others give once, few or many, or a class for an expanded clone.

TRBV5-4	TRBJ2-1	.	.	CASSLSGGNSYNEQFF	TGTGCCAGCAGCTTGTCAGGAGGGAACTCCTACAATGAGCAGTTCTTC
TRBV6-4	TRBJ1-2	.	few	CASSPRLRANYGYTF	TGTGCCAGCAGTCCCCGACTGCGAGCTAACTATGGCTACACCTTC
TRBV5-4	TRBJ1-6	.	few	CASSLVGGSPLHF	TGTGCCAGCAGCTTGGTGGGGGGTTCACCCCTCCACTTT
TRBV27	TRBJ2-2	.	.	CASSVSGAGELFF	TGTGCCAGCAGTGTCTCGGGAGCCGGGGAGCTGTTTTTT
TRBV19	TRBJ2-6	.	.	CASSISVSGANVLTF	TGTGCCAGTAGTATTTCAGTCTCTGGGGCCAACGTCCTGACTTTC
TRBV7-8	TRBJ1-3	TRBD1	.	CASSLLTGRVGNTIYF	TGTGCCAGCAGCTTGCTGACAGGGCGGGTCGGAAACACCATATATTTT
TRBV5-1	TRBJ2-2	.	.	CASSLVNRAELLFF	TGCGCCAGCAGCTTGGTGAACAGGGCGGAATTGCTGTTTTTT
TRBV19	TRBJ2-7	TRBD2	once	CASRERGPSYEQYF	TGTGCCAGTAGGGAGCGGGGGCCCTCCTACGAGCAGTACTTC
TRBV27	TRBJ1-2	TRBD1	few	CASLPMTGSDYGYTF	TGTGCCAGCTTACCGATGACAGGGTCGGACTATGGCTACACCTTC
TRBV3-1/TRBV3-2	TRBJ1-1	.	.	CASSPGNTEAFF	TGTGCCAGCAGCCCGGGGAACACTGAAGCTTTCTTT
TRBV3-1/TRBV3-2	TRBJ2-7	TRBD1	many	CASRPQGQGQYEQYF	TGTGCCAGCAGACCTCAGGGACAGGGCCAGTACGAGCAGTACTTC
TRBV20-1	TRBJ1-1	.	.	CSAKPYTEAFF	TGCAGTGCTAAGCCGTACACTGAAGCTTTCTTT
TRBV19	TRBJ1-2	TRBD1	.	CASSRQGGGYGYTF	TGTGCCAGTAGTCGACAGGGGGGAGGTTATGGCTACACCTTC
TRBV7-6	TRBJ1-5	.	.	CASSLAPGFSNQPQHF	TGTGCCAGCAGCTTAGCGCCGGGATTTAGCAATCAGCCCCAGCATTTT
TRBV6-5	TRBJ1-2	.	.	CASTPGSGAGYTF	TGTGCCAGCACCCCGGGGTCAGGTGCTGGCTACACCTTC
TRBV5-1	TRBJ1-1	.	.	CASSPRGGGNTEAFF	TGCGCCAGCAGCCCTCGTGGCGGTGGGAACACTGAAGCTTTCTTT
TRBV18	TRBJ2-5	.	once	CASSPLEGARETQYF	TGTGCCAGCTCACCATTGGAGGGGGCAAGGGAGACCCAGTACTTC
TRBV5-1	TRBJ2-6	.	.	CASSGLTGTGANVLTF	TGCGCCAGCAGCGGATTAACAGGGACTGGGGCCAACGTCCTGACTTTC
TRBV18	TRBJ2-7	TRBD1	.	CASSPLGQGYEQYF	TGTGCCAGCTCACCCTTGGGACAGGGGTACGAGCAGTACTTC
TRBV19	TRBJ1-5	.	.	CAAAGGGNQPQHF	TGTGCCGCCGCCGGGGGGGGCAATCAGCCCCAGCATTTT
TRBV11-2	TRBJ2-3	TRBD2	.	CASSGRLAGISTDTQYF	TGTGCCAGCAGCGGGAGACTAGCGGGGATTAGCACAGATACGCAGTATTTT
TRBV19	TRBJ1-4	TRBD1	.	CASSMTTGGSEKLFF	TGTGCCAGTAGTATGACGACAGGGGGCTCTGAAAAACTGTTTTTT
TRBV15	TRBJ2-6	TRBD1	.	CATSRDLTGGAGANVLTF	TGTGCCACCAGCAGAGATCTAACAGGGGGCGCTGGGGCCAACGTCCTGACTTTC
TRBV28	TRBJ1-4	.	.	CASRGLANSNEKLFF	TGTGCCAGCAGAGGACTGGCGAACTCTAATGAAAAACTGTTTTTT
TRBV18	TRBJ1-1	TRBD1	.	CASSPGTGGTEAFF	TGTGCCAGCTCACCAGGGACAGGGGGCACTGAAGCTTTCTTT
TRBV4-2	TRBJ2-1	TRBD2	.	CASSLTSGGDRGEQFF	TGTGCCAGCAGCTTGACTAGCGGGGGGGATAGGGGTGAGCAGTTCTTC
TRBV7-9	TRBJ1-4	.	.	CASSFGQGREKLFF	TGTGCCAGCAGCTTCGGGCAGGGCAGGGAAAAACTGTTTTTT
TRBV5-1	TRBJ2-3	TRBD2	.	CASSRGLAGGTDTQYF	TGCGCCAGCAGCCGGGGACTAGCGGGGGGTACAGATACGCAGTATTTT
TRBV15	TRBJ1-6	TRBD1	.	CATSSRTGANSPLHF	TGTGCCACCAGCTCAAGGACAGGCGCTAATTCACCCCTCCACTTT
TRBV10-3	TRBJ2-7	.	.	CAIGTSDEQYF	TGTGCCATAGGGACATCCGACGAGCAGTACTTC
TRBV5-1	TRBJ2-1	.	.	CASRESGGSSYNEQFF	TGCGCCAGCAGAGAGAGTGGCGGCTCCTCCTACAATGAGCAGTTCTTC
TRBV5-1	TRBJ2-3	TRBD2	.	CASSPSHGLAGEGTQYF	TGCGCCAGCAGCCCTAGCCATGGACTAGCGGGGGAAGGTACGCAGTATTTT
TRBV10-3	TRBJ2-3	.	.	CAISEQSTDTQYF	TGTGCCATCAGTGAACAGAGCACAGATACGCAGTATTTT
TRBV5-6	TRBJ1-3	TRBD1	.	CASSARGVGNTIYF	TGTGCCAGCAGCGCCAGGGGGGTTGGAAACACCATATATTTT
TRBV9	TRBJ2-1	TRBD1	few	CASSVSPGTGGKRPNEQFF	TGTGCCAGCAGCGTATCCCCCGGGACAGGGGGGAAACGTCCAAATGAGCAGTTCTTC
TRBV30	TRBJ1-6	.	.	CAWGRGNSPLHF	TGTGCCTGGGGTCGGGGGAATTCACCCCTCCACTTT
TRBV9	TRBJ2-7	TRBD2	.	CASSASGGSTYEQYF	TGTGCCAGCAGCGCTAGCGGGGGGTCAACCTACGAGCAGTACTTC
TRBV19	TRBJ1-5	TRBD1	.	CASSRGGDSNQPQHF	TGTGCCAGTAGTAGAGGGGGCGATAGCAATCAGCCCCAGCATTTT
TRBV9	TRBJ1-2	TRBD1	.	CASSVGNPQGDYGYTF	TGTGCCAGCAGCGTAGGTAACCCCCAGGGGGACTATGGCTACACCTTC
TRBV9	TRBJ2-2	.	.	CASSVDLAPTTGELFF	TGTGCCAGCAGCGTGGATCTAGCGCCCACAACCGGGGAGCTGTTTTTT
TRBV11-2	TRBJ2-3	TRBD2	.	CATGAGTSTDTQYF	TGTGCCACCGGAGCGGGAACAAGCACAGATACGCAGTATTTT
TRBV5-4	TRBJ1-1	.	.	CAIGGGRTEAFF	TGTGCCATCGGGGGGGGGCGCACTGAAGCTTTCTTT
TRBV14	TRBJ1-6	TRBD1	.	CASSRGTGWDSPLHF	TGTGCCAGCAGCCGAGGGACAGGTTGGGATTCACCCCTCCACTTT
TRBV11-2	TRBJ2-3	TRBD2	.	CASSFGRGRVADTQYF	TGTGCCAGCAGCTTCGGGAGGGGCAGGGTGGCAGATACGCAGTATTTT
TRBV24-1	TRBJ1-2	TRBD1	.	CATTRQGGQNYGYTF	TGTGCCACCACGAGACAGGGGGGCCAGAACTATGGCTACACCTTC
TRBV11-2	TRBJ2-6	.	few	CASSVPRDIFSSGANVLTF	TGTGCCAGCAGCGTTCCCCGGGACATTTTCTCCTCTGGGGCCAACGTCCTGACTTTC
TRBV11-2	TRBJ2-7	.	.	CASSLHRDEQYF	TGTGCCAGCAGCTTGCACCGGGACGAGCAGTACTTC
TRBV6-6	TRBJ2-5	TRBD2	.	CASSNGGEETQYF	TGTGCCAGTAGCAACGGGGGGGAAGAGACCCAGTACTTC
TRBV6-5	TRBJ2-2	TRBD2	.	CASSYNSPGGTGELFF	TGTGCCAGCAGTTACAACAGTCCGGGAGGCACCGGGGAGCTGTTTTTT
TRBV9	TRBJ1-4	TRBD1	.	CASSVVGTGGELFF	TGTGCCAGCAGCGTAGTAGGGACAGGGGGCGAACTGTTTTTT
TRBV5-8	TRBJ2-3	.	once	CASSLARFTDTQYF	TGTGCCAGCAGCTTGGCTAGGTTCACAGATACGCAGTATTTT
TRBV6-5	TRBJ1-2	.	.	CASSWGGSHYGYTF	TGTGCCAGCAGTTGGGGGGGCTCACATTATGGCTACACCTTC
TRBV11-2	TRBJ2-7	.	.	CASSPIKRDRFYEQYF	TGTGCCAGCAGCCCCATAAAGCGGGACAGGTTTTACGAGCAGTACTTC
TRBV2	TRBJ1-1	.	once	CASSEMGQNTEAFF	TGTGCCAGCAGTGAGATGGGACAGAACACTGAAGCTTTCTTT
TRBV19	TRBJ1-4	TRBD1	.	CASSMKRTGAEKLFF	TGTGCCAGTAGTATGAAGAGAACAGGGGCTGAAAAACTGTTTTTT